This T cell receptor (beta chain) was recovered during a study of blood T cells in healthy people across ages. This clonotype was seen a handful of times. The antigen is unknown. A second PCR of 7 to 11 cycles used a sample-barcoded 5' primer and a J-beta primer mix. TCRdb recomputed calls from the 5' RACE reads with MiXCR, one row per CDR3 protein. The table records roughly 1,500,000 distinct CDR3 sequences, around 42% of them present only once. Study-level points and caveats: Because donor CMV status was unknown, expanded clonotype changes were possibly confounded.

This receptor was obtained from a woman aged 18-29 years in good health. Material: blood.

The CDR3: CASRPVSGGNIQYF. The CDR3 nucleotides are TGTGCCAGCCGCCCGGTTAGCGGGGGAAACATTCAGTACTTC. V gene TRBV12-3 or TRBV12-4 combines with J gene TRBJ2-4, with 9 bases identical to TRBD2. With 8 bases clipped from V and 6 bases from J, the junction kept 8 bases outside the gene matches. The CDR3 has 14 amino acids.